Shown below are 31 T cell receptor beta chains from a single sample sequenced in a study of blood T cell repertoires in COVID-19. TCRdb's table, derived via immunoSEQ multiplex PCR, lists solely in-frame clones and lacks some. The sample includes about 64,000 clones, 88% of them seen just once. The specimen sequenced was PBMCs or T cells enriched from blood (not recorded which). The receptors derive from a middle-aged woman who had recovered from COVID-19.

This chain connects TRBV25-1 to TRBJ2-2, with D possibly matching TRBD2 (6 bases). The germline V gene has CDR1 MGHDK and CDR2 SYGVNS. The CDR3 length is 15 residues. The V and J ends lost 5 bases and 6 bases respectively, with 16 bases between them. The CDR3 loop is CASSPPRGGAGELFF. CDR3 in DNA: TGTGCCAGCAGTCCACCAAGGGGCGGGGCCGGGGAGCTGTTTTTT.

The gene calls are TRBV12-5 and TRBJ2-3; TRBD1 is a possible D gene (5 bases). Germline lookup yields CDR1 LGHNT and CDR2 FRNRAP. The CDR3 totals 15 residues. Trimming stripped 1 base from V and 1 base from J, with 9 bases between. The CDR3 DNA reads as TGTGCTAGTGGTTTGGGAACGACAGGCACAGATACGCAGTATTTT. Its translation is CASGLGTTGTDTQYF.

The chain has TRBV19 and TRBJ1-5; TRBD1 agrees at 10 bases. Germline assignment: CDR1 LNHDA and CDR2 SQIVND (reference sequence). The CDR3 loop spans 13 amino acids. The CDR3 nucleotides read TGTGCAGGGGGGACAGGGGTAAATCAGCCCCAGCATTTT. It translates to CAGGTGVNQPQHF.

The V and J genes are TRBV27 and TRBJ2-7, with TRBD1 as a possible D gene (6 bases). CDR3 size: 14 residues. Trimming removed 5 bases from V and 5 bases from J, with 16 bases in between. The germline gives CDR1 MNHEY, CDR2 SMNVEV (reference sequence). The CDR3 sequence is CASSPDRRQDEQYF. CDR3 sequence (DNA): TGTGCCAGCAGTCCCGACAGGAGGCAAGACGAGCAGTACTTC.

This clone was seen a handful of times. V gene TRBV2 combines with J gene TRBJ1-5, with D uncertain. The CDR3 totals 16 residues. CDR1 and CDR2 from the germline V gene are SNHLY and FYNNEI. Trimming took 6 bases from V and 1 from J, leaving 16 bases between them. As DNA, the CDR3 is TGTGCCAGCAGGGACCGAGGGCGCTTGAGCAATCAGCCCCAGCATTTT. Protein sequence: CASRDRGRLSNQPQHF.

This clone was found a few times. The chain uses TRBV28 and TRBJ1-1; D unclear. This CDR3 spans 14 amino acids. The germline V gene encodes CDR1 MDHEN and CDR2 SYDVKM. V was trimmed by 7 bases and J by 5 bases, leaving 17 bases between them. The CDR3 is CASIPSHGTTEAFF. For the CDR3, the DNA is TGTGCCAGCATCCCTAGCCATGGTACTACTGAAGCTTTCTTT.

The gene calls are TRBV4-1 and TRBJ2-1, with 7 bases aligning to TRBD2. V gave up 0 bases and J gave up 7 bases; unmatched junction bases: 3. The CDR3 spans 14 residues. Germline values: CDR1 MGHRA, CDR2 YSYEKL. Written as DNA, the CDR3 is TGCGCCAGCAGCCAAGATCGACTAGCTAATGAGCAGTTCTTC. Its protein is CASSQDRLANEQFF.

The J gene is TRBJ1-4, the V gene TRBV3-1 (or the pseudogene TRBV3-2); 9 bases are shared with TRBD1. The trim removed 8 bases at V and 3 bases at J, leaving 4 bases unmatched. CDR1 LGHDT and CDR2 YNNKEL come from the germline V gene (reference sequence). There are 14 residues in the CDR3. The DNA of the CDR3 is TGTGCCAGCGGGACAGGGTATGCTAATGAAAAACTGTTTTTT. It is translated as CASGTGYANEKLFF.

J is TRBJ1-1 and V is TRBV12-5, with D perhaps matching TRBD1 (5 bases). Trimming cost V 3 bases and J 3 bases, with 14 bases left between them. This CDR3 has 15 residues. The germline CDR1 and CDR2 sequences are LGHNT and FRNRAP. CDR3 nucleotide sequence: TGTGCTAGTGGTTTCCCCCGGCGGGGGTACACTGAAGCTTTCTTT. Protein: CASGFPRRGYTEAFF.

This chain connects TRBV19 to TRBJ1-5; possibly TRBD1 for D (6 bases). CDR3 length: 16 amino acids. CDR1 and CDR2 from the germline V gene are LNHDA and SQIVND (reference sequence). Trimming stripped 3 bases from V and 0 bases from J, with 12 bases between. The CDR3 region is CASSMRGQNSNQPQHF. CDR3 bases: TGTGCCAGTAGTATGCGAGGACAGAATAGCAATCAGCCCCAGCATTTT. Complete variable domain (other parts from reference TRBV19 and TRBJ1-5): DGGITQSPKYLFRKEGQNVTLSCEQNLNHDAMYWYRQDPGQGLRLIYYSQIVNDFQKGDIAEGYSVSREKKESFPLTVTSAQKNPTAFYLCASSMRGQNSNQPQHFGDGTRLSIL.

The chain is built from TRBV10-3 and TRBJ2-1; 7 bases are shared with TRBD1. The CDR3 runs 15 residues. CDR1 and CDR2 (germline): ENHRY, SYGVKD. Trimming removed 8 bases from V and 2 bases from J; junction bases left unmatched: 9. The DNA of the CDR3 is TGTGCCATCGGTATGGGACAGTCCACCTACAATGAGCAGTTCTTC. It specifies CAIGMGQSTYNEQFF.

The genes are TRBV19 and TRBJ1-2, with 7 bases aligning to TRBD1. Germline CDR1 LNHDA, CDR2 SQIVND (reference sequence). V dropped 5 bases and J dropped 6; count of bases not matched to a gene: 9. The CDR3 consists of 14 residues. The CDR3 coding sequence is TGTGCCAGTAGTTTCGACAGGGTAATAAATGGCTACACCTTC. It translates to CASSFDRVINGYTF. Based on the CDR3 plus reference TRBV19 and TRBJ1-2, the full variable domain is DGGITQSPKYLFRKEGQNVTLSCEQNLNHDAMYWYRQDPGQGLRLIYYSQIVNDFQKGDIAEGYSVSREKKESFPLTVTSAQKNPTAFYLCASSFDRVINGYTFGSGTRLTVV.

Written as DNA, the CDR3 is TGTGCCAGCAGTTCCCCTCGACTAGCGGCCTCACAATACACAGATACGCAGTATTTT. Translated: CASSSPRLAASQYTDTQYF. The chain joins TRBV28 to TRBJ2-3; 9 bases map to TRBD2. The V and J ends lost 4 bases and 2 bases, in that order; junction bases with no gene match: 16. The V gene's germline CDR1 is MDHEN and CDR2 SYDVKM. This CDR3 spans 19 amino acids.

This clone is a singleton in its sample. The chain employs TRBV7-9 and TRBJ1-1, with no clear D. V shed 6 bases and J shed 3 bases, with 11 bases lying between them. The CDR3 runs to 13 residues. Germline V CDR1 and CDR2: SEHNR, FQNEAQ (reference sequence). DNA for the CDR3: TGTGCCAGCAGTCCTGACGGGTACACTGAAGCTTTCTTT. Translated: CASSPDGYTEAFF.

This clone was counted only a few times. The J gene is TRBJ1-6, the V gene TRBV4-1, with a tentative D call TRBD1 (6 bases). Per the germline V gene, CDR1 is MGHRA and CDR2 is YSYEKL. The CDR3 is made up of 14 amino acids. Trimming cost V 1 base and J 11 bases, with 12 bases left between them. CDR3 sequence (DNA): TGCGCCAGCAGCCAAGTAAGGGAGGGGGCACCCCTCCACTTT. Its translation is CASSQVREGAPLHF.

The CDR3 nucleotides are TGTGCCAGCAGCCTAGGGCCGGACAGGTCCTATGGCTACACCTTC. Its translation: CASSLGPDRSYGYTF. V usage is TRBV7-6 and J usage is TRBJ1-2; 7 bases are a match to TRBD1. The CDR3 covers 15 residues. The V gene end was trimmed by 5 bases and the J gene end by 4 bases; junction bases not matched to a gene: 10. Germline V gene data show CDR1 as SGHVS and CDR2 as FNYEAQ.

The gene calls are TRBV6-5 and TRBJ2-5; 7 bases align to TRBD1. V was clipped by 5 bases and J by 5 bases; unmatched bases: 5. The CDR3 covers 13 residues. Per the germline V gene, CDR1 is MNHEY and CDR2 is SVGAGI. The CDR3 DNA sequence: TGTGCCAGCAGTCCGACAGGGATGGAGACCCAGTACTTC. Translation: CASSPTGMETQYF.

The CDR3, as DNA: TGTGCCAGCAGCATACAGGGATCCGGGGCCAACGTCCTGACTTTC. This codes for CASSIQGSGANVLTF. V usage is TRBV7-2 and J usage is TRBJ2-6, with D tentatively TRBD1 (6 bases). The CDR3 runs to 15 residues. Germline lookup yields CDR1 SGHTA and CDR2 FQGNSA. The V end lost 5 bases, the J end lost 4 bases, and 12 bases lay between the germline ends.

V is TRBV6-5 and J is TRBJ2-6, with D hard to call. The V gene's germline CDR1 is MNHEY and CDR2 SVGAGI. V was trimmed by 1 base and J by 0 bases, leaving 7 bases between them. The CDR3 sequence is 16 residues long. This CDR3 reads CASSYFLGSGANVLTF. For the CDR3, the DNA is TGTGCCAGCAGTTACTTCCTCGGCTCTGGGGCCAACGTCCTGACTTTC.

The CDR3 bases are TGTGCCAGCAGTTACGACAGCTTGAACACTGAAGCTTTCTTT. Its protein is CASSYDSLNTEAFF. J is TRBJ1-1 and V is TRBV6-5, with D possibly matching TRBD1 (5 bases). The CDR3 runs 14 residues. In germline, CDR1 is MNHEY, CDR2 SVGAGI. V was trimmed by 2 bases and J by 0 bases, leaving 7 bases between them.

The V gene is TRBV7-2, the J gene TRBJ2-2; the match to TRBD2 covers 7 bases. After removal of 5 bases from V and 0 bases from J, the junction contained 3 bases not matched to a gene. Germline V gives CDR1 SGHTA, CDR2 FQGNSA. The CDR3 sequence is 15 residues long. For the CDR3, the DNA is TGTGCCAGCAGCCCGGGACTAACGAACACCGGGGAGCTGTTTTTT. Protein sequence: CASSPGLTNTGELFF.

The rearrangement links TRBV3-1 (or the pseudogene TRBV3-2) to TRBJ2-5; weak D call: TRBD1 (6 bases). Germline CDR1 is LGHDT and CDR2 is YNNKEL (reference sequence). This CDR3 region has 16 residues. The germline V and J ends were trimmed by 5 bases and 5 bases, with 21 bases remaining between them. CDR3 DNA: TGTGCCAGCAGCGATCAAGCCGGGACAACTGGCGAGACCCAGTACTTC. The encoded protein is CASSDQAGTTGETQYF.

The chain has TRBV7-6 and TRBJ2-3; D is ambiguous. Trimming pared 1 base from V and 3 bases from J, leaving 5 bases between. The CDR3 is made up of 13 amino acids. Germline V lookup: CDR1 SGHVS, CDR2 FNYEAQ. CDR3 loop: CASSLGPTDTQYF. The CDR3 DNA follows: TGTGCCAGCAGCTTAGGGCCAACAGATACGCAGTATTTT.

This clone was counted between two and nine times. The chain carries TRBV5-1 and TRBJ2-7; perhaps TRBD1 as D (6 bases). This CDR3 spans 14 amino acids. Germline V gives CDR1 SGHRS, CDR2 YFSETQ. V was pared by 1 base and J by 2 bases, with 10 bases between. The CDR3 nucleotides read TGCGCCAGCAGCTTGAGGGGGTCGGCCTACGAGCAGTACTTC. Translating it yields CASSLRGSAYEQYF. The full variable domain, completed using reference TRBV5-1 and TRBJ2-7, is KAGVTQTPRYLIKTRGQQVTLSCSPISGHRSVSWYQQTPGQGLQFLFEYFSETQRNKGNFPGRFSGRQFSNSRSEMNVSTLELGDSALYLCASSLRGSAYEQYFGPGTRLTVT.

DNA of the CDR3: TGTGCCAGCAGTTACTCGGTCACTAGCGGGGACTACGAGCAGTACTTC. Protein product: CASSYSVTSGDYEQYF. V and J are TRBV6-5 and TRBJ2-7, with 10 nucleotides matching TRBD2. Trimming at V came to 0 bases and at J to 3 bases, leaving 5 bases not matched to a gene. This CDR3 spans 16 amino acids. Germline CDR1 reads MNHEY; CDR2 reads SVGAGI.

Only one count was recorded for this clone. The CDR3 is CASRRDRETGELFF. For the CDR3, the DNA is TGTGCCAGCAGGAGAGACAGGGAAACCGGGGAGCTGTTTTTT. The rearrangement joins TRBV2 to TRBJ2-2; 7 bases are a match to TRBD1. The V gene's germline CDR1 is SNHLY and CDR2 FYNNEI. The trim removed 6 bases at V and 5 bases at J, leaving 6 bases unmatched. The CDR3 sequence is 14 residues long.

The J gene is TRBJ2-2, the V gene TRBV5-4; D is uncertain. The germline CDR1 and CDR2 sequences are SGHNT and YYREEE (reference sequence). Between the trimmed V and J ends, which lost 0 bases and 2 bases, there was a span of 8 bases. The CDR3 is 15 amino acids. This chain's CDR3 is CASSLVTDNTGELFF. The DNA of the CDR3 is TGTGCCAGCAGCTTGGTAACAGATAACACCGGGGAGCTGTTTTTT.

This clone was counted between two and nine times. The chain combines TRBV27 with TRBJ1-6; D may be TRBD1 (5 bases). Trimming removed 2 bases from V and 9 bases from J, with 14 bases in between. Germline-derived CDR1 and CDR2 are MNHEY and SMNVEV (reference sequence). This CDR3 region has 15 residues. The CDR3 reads CASSLGFGTPSPLHF. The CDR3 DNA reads TGTGCCAGCAGTTTAGGGTTCGGGACTCCTTCACCCCTCCACTTT.

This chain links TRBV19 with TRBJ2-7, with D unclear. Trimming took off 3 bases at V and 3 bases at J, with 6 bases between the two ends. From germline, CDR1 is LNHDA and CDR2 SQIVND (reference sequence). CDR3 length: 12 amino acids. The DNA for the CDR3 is TGTGCCAGTAGTATTGGGCACTACGAGCAGTACTTC. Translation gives CASSIGHYEQYF.

CDR3 DNA: TGTGCCAGCAGCCACGGACAGTCGCAGACCCAGTACTTC. Translated, it gives CASSHGQSQTQYF. The chain links TRBV7-2 to TRBJ2-5; D possibly corresponds to TRBD1 (6 bases). The germline V gene encodes CDR1 SGHTA and CDR2 FQGNSA. Trimming left V 5 bases short and J 6 bases short, with 13 bases between. The CDR3 has 13 residues. Using reference TRBV7-2 and TRBJ2-5 for the parts outside the CDR3, the full variable domain is GAGVSQSPSNKVTEKGKDVELRCDPISGHTALYWYRQSLGQGLEFLIYFQGNSAPDKSGLPSDRFSAERTGGSVSTLTIQRTQQEDSAVYLCASSHGQSQTQYFGPGTRLLVL.

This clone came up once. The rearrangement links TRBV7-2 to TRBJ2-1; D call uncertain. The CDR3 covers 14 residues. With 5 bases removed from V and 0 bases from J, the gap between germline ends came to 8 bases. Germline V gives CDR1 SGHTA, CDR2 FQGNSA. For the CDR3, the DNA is TGTGCCAGCAGCCCAGGCGCCTCCTACAATGAGCAGTTCTTC. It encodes CASSPGASYNEQFF.